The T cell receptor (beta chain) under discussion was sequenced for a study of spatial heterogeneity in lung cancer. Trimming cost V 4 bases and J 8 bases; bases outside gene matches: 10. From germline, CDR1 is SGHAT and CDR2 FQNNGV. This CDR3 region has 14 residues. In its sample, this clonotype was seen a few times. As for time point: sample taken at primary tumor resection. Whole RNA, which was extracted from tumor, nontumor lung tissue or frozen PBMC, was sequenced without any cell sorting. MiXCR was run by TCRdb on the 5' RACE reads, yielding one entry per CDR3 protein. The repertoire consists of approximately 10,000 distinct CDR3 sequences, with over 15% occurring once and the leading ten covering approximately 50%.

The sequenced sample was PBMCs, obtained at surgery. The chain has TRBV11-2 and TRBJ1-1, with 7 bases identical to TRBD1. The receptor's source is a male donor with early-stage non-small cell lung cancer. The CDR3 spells CASSSSTGVGEAFF. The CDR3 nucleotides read TGTGCCAGCAGCTCCTCCACAGGGGTGGGAGAAGCTTTCTTT.